This is a list of T cell receptor beta chains from one sample in a study of patients and donors after allogeneic stem cell transplantation. TCRdb passed the RT-PCR reads through MiXCR, listing each CDR3 protein once. Found here are about a million distinct CDR3 sequences, about a sixth of them singletons; the top ten hold 6%. The sequenced sample consisted of blood, either unsorted or a sorted T cell fraction (not recorded which). The receptors were sampled from a human donor who was either an allogeneic HSCT recipient or a stem cell or donor lymphocyte infusion donor (not recorded which). It is not recorded whose cells these are; they may come from a transplant donor. Both conserved end residues are part of each CDR3. The D gene is left open where the match is weak. For some rows the clone size is stated as once, few or many, or as a class when expanded; others skip it.

j_call clone_size v_call d_call cdr3_aa cdr3_nt
TRBJ2-7 few TRBV6-5 . CASSWSRSTYEQYF TGTGCCAGCAGTTGGAGCAGGTCTACCTACGAGCAGTACTTC
TRBJ1-2 few TRBV25-1 . CASSEDGAVNGYTF TGTGCCAGCAGTGAAGATGGGGCGGTCAATGGCTACACCTTC
TRBJ2-7 few TRBV29-1 TRBD1 CSVGQAYSYEQYF TGCAGCGTCGGACAGGCCTACTCCTACGAGCAGTACTTC
TRBJ2-3 many TRBV12-3/TRBV12-4 TRBD1 CASSLGTGFIDTQYF TGTGCCAGCAGTTTGGGGACAGGGTTTATAGATACGCAGTATTTT
TRBJ2-7 few TRBV29-1 TRBD1 CSARGGDSSYEQYF TGCAGCGCGCGAGGTGGGGACAGCTCCTACGAGCAGTACTTC
TRBJ2-1 many TRBV24-1 TRBD1 CATSDSSGGAWNEQFF TGTGCCACCAGTGATTCTTCAGGGGGCGCTTGGAATGAGCAGTTCTTC
TRBJ1-2 few TRBV5-5 . CASSYQDGTEGTF TGTGCCAGCAGCTACCAGGACGGGACGGAAGGCACCTTC
TRBJ2-3 . TRBV11-2 TRBD2 CASIRLAGTIDTQYF TGTGCCAGCATCAGGTTAGCGGGTACTATAGATACGCAGTATTTT
TRBJ2-1 . TRBV27 TRBD2 CASSLTPSGPNEQFF TGTGCCAGCAGTCTGACGCCTAGCGGGCCCAATGAGCAGTTCTTC
TRBJ2-4 few TRBV5-1 . CASSLERAGLGIQYF TGCGCCAGCAGCTTGGAGAGGGCAGGGTTGGGCATTCAGTACTTC
TRBJ1-1 few TRBV6-1 . CASSPQVEGTEAFF TGTGCCAGCAGTCCCCAGGTGGAGGGCACTGAAGCTTTCTTT
TRBJ2-6 . TRBV12-3/TRBV12-4 . CASRRGSGANVLTF TGTGCCAGCAGACGCGGCTCTGGGGCCAACGTCCTGACTTTC
TRBJ1-2 . TRBV12-3/TRBV12-4 . CASSLRGFNYGYTF TGTGCCAGCAGTTTGAGGGGGTTCAACTATGGCTACACCTTC
TRBJ1-1 few TRBV12-3/TRBV12-4 . CASSFRGKSYTEAFF TGTGCCAGCAGTTTTCGGGGGAAGTCGTACACTGAAGCTTTCTTT
TRBJ2-7 few TRBV2 . CASSEEGREQYF TGTGCCAGCAGTGAAGAGGGGCGCGAGCAGTACTTC
TRBJ2-2 . TRBV3-1 . CASSQDPRTTGELFF TGTGCCAGCAGCCAAGATCCCCGGACAACCGGGGAGCTGTTTTTT
TRBJ2-1 . TRBV5-5 TRBD2 CASPLGGGRAVDEQFF TGTGCCAGCCCTCTCGGGGGCGGGAGGGCCGTGGATGAGCAGTTCTTC
TRBJ2-1 . TRBV24-1 TRBD1 CATSDPRQGAYEQFF TGTGCCACCAGTGATCCTAGACAGGGGGCCTATGAGCAGTTCTTC
TRBJ2-7 . TRBV6-6 . CASSYVQPEQYF TGTGCCAGCAGTTACGTCCAGCCTGAGCAGTACTTC
TRBJ1-5 few TRBV6-6 . CASRRGGDQPQHF TGTGCCAGCAGGCGCGGGGGAGATCAGCCCCAGCATTTT
TRBJ2-3 . TRBV20-1 TRBD2 CSARDYRAGNTDTQYF TGCAGTGCTAGAGATTACAGAGCGGGGAACACAGATACGCAGTATTTT
TRBJ2-1 few TRBV20-1 . CSARDVASPFNEQFF TGCAGTGCTAGAGACGTGGCTAGCCCGTTCAATGAGCAGTTCTTC
TRBJ2-6 . TRBV12-3/TRBV12-4 . CASSLPGIAGANVLTF TGTGCCAGCAGTTTGCCGGGGATTGCTGGGGCCAACGTCCTGACTTTC
TRBJ2-7 . TRBV6-2/TRBV6-3 . CASADYEQYF TGTGCCAGCGCAGACTACGAGCAGTACTTC
TRBJ2-7 . TRBV20-1 TRBD1 CSAQVGQGSYEQYF TGCAGTGCCCAAGTGGGACAGGGGTCCTACGAGCAGTACTTC
TRBJ1-6 . TRBV12-3/TRBV12-4 . CASSGDRFNSPLHF TGTGCCAGCAGTGGAGACAGGTTTAATTCACCCCTCCACTTT
TRBJ2-2 few TRBV4-2 . CASSQERGRPGELFF TGTGCCAGCAGCCAAGAGAGGGGTAGGCCCGGGGAGCTGTTTTTT
TRBJ2-3 many TRBV10-3 . CAISSEADTDTQYF TGTGCCATCAGTTCCGAGGCAGACACAGATACGCAGTATTTT
TRBJ1-1 many TRBV5-1 . CASSLRNTYEDTEAFF TGCGCCAGCAGCTTGAGGAACACCTACGAGGACACTGAAGCTTTCTTT
TRBJ2-7 few TRBV6-5 . CASSDSHEQYF TGTGCCAGCAGTGATAGCCACGAGCAGTACTTC
TRBJ1-3 few TRBV29-1 . CSVTGGGTNSGNTIYF TGCAGCGTTACCGGAGGGGGGACGAACTCTGGAAACACCATATATTTT
TRBJ2-4 . TRBV7-2 . CASSPRAGAEYF TGTGCCAGCAGCCCGAGAGCTGGGGCGGAATACTTC
TRBJ2-2 . TRBV6-5 . CASSYSDLTGELFF TGTGCCAGCAGTTACTCGGACTTAACAGGGGAGCTGTTTTTT
TRBJ2-3 few TRBV7-3 TRBD2 CASSELAGWTDTQYF TGTGCCAGCAGCGAACTAGCGGGGTGGACAGATACGCAGTATTTT
TRBJ2-7 . TRBV5-1 . CASSLLGLYEQYF TGCGCCAGCAGCTTGTTGGGCCTTTACGAGCAGTACTTC
TRBJ1-3 . TRBV13 . CASSLSPISGNTIYF TGTGCCAGCAGCTTGTCTCCTATATCTGGAAACACCATATATTTT
TRBJ2-5 . TRBV7-9 . CASSLDWTTQETQYF TGTGCCAGCAGCTTAGACTGGACTACCCAAGAGACCCAGTACTTC